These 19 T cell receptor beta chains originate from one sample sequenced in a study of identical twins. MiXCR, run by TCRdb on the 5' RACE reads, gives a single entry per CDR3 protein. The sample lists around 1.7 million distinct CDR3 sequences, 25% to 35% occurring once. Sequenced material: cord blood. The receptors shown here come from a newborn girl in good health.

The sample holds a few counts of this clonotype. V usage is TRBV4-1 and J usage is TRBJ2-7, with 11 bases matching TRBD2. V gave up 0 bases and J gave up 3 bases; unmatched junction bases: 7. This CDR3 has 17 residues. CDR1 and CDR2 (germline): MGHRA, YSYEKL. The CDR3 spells CASSQDPGTSGLYEQYF. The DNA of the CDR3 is TGCGCCAGCAGCCAAGATCCCGGGACTAGCGGTCTCTACGAGCAGTACTTC.

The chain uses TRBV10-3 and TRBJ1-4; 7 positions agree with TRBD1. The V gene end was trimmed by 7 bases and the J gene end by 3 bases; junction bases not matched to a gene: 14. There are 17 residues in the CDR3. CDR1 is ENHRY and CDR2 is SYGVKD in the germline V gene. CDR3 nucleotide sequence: TGTGCCATCAATCTACCCGACAGGGTAGTGGCTAATGAAAAACTGTTTTTT. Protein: CAINLPDRVVANEKLFF.

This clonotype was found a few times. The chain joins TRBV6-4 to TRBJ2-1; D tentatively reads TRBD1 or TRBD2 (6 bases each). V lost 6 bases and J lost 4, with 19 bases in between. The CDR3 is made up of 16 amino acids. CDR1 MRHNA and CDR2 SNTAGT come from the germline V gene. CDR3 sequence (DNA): TGTGCCAGCAGCCACTCGTTCGGGGGCCTTTACAATGAGCAGTTCTTC. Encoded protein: CASSHSFGGLYNEQFF.

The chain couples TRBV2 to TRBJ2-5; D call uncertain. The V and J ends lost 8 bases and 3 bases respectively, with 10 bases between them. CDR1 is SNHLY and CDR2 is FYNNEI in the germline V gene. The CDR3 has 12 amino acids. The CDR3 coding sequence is TGTGCCAGCTCGAATAGCAAAGAGACCCAGTACTTC. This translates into CASSNSKETQYF.

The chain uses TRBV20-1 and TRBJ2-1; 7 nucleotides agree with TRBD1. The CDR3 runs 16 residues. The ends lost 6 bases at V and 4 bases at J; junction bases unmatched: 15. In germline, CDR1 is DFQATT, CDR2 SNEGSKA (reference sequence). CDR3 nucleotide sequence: TGCAGTGCCCGCAAAACCGGGACAGAGTTTTACAATGAGCAGTTCTTC. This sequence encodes CSARKTGTEFYNEQFF.

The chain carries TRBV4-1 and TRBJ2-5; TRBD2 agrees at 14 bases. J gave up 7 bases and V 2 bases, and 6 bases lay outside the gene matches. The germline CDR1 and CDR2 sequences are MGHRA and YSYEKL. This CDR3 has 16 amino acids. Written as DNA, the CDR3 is TGCGCCAGCAGCCAACGGACTAGCGGGGGGTCGGGGACCCAGTACTTC. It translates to CASSQRTSGGSGTQYF.

The CDR3 sequence: CASSLKQVSGANVLTF. The CDR3 DNA follows: TGCGCCAGCAGCTTAAAGCAAGTCTCTGGGGCCAACGTCCTGACTTTC. The genes are TRBV5-1 and TRBJ2-6; no firm D call. Germline loops: CDR1 SGHRS, CDR2 YFSETQ. There are 16 residues in the CDR3. Trimming pared 2 bases from V and 0 bases from J, leaving 9 bases between.

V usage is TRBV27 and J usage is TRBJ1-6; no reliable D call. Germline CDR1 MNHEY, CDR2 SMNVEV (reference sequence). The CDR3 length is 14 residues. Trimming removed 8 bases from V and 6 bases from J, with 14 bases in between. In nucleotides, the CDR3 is TGTGCCAGCGGAACACGGGAGTTTAATTCACCCCTCCACTTT. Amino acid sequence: CASGTREFNSPLHF.

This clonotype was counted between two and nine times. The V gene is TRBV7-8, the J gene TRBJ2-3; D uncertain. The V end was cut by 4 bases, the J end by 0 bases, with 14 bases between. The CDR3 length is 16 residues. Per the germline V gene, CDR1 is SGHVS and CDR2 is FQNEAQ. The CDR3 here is CASSSLPKSSTDTQYF. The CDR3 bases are TGTGCCAGCAGCTCCCTCCCCAAATCTAGCACAGATACGCAGTATTTT. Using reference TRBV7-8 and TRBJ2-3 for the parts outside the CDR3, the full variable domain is GAGVSQSPRYKVAKRGQDVALRCDPISGHVSLFWYQQALGQGPEFLTYFQNEAQLDKSGLPSDRFFAERPEGSVSTLKIQRTQQEDSAVYLCASSSLPKSSTDTQYFGPGTRLTVL.

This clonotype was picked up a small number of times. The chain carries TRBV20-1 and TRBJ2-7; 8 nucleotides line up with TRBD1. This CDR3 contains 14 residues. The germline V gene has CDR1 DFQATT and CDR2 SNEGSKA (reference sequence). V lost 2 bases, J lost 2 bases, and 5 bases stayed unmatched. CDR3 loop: CSARRTGIAYEQYF. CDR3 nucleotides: TGCAGTGCTAGACGGACAGGGATTGCCTACGAGCAGTACTTC.

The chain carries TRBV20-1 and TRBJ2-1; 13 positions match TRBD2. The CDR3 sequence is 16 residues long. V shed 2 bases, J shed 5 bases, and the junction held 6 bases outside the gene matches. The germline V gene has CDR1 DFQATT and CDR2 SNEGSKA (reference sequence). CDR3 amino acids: CSARRGTSGEDNEQFF. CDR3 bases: TGCAGTGCTAGACGAGGGACTAGCGGGGAGGACAATGAGCAGTTCTTC.

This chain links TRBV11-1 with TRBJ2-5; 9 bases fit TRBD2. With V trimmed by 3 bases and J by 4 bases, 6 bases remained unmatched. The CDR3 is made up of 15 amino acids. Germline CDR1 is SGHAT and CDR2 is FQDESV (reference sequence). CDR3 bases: TGTGCCAGCAGCTTCCAGCGGGGGGCCCGAGAGACCCAGTACTTC. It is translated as CASSFQRGARETQYF.

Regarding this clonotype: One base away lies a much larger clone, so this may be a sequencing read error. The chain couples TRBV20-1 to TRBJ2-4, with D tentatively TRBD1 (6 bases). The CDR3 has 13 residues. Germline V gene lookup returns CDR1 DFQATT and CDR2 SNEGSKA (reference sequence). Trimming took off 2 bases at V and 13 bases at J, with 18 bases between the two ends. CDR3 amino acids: CSARRTVFHEQYF. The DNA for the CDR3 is TGCAGTGCTAGAAGGACAGTCTTCCATGAGCAGTACTTC.

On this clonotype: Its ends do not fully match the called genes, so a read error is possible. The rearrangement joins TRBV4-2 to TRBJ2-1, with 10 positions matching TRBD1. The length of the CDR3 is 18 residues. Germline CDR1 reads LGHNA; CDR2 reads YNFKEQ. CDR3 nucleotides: TGTACCAGCAGCCAAGATCCAGGGGGGACAGGGGTCTACAATGAGCAGTTCTTC. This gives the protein CTSSQDPGGTGVYNEQFF.

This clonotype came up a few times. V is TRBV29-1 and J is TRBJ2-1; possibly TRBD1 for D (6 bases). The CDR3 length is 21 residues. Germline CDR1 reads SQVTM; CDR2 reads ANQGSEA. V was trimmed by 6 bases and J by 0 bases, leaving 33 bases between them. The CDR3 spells CSVAKRWHDRPLIRSYNEQFF. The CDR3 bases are TGCAGCGTGGCCAAGAGGTGGCACGACAGGCCACTAATCCGCTCCTACAATGAGCAGTTCTTC.

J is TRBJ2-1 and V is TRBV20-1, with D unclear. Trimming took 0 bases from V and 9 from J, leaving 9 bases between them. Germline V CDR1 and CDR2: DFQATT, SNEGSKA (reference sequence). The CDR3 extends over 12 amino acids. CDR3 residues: CSARDYMPEQFF. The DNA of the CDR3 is TGCAGTGCTAGAGATTATATGCCTGAGCAGTTCTTC.

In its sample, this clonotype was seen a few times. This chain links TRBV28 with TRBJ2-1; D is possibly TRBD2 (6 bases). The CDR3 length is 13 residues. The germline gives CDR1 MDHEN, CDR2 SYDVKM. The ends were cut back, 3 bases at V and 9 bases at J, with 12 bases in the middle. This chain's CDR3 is CASSFGGIGEQFF. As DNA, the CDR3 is TGTGCCAGCAGTTTTGGGGGGATTGGTGAGCAGTTCTTC. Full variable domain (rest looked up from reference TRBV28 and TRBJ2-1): DVKVTQSSRYLVKRTGEKVFLECVQDMDHENMFWYRQDPGLGLRLIYFSYDVKMKEKGDIPEGYSVSREKKERFSLILESASTNQTSMYLCASSFGGIGEQFFGPGTRLTVL.

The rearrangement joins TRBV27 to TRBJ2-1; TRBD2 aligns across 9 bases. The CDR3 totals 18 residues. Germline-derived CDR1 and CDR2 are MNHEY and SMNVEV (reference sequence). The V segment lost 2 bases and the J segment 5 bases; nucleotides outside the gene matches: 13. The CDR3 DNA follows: TGTGCCAGCAGTTTAAGGGCAGGGACTAGCTCGCTTCACAATGAGCAGTTCTTC. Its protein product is CASSLRAGTSSLHNEQFF.

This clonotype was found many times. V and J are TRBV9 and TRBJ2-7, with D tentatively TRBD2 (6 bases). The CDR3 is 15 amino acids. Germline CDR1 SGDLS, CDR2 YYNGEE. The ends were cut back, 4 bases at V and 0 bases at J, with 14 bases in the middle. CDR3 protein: CASSPPSASSYEQYF. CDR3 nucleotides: TGTGCCAGCAGCCCCCCTAGCGCCAGCTCCTACGAGCAGTACTTC.